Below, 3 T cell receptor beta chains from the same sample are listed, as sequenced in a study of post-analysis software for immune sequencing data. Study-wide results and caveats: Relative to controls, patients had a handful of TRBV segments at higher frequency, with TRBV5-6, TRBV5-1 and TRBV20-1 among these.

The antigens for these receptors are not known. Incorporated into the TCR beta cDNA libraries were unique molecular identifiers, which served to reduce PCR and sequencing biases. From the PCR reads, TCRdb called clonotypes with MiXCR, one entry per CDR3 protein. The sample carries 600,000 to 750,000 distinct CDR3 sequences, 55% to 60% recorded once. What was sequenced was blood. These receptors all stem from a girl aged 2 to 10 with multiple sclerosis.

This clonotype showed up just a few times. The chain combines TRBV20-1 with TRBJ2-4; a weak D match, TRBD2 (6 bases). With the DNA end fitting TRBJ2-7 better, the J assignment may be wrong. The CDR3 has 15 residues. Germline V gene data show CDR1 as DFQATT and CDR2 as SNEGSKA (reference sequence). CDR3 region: CSARDHRGSAYEQYF. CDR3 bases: TGCAGTGCTAGAGATCACCGGGGGTCGGCCTACGAGCAGTACTTC.

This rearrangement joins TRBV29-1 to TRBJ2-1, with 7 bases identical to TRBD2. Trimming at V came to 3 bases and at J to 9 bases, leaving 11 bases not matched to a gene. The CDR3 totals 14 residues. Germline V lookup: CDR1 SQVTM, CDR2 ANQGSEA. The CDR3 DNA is TGCAGCGTTGATCAAGCGGGGAGCCAGGGTGAGCAGTTCTTC. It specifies CSVDQAGSQGEQFF.

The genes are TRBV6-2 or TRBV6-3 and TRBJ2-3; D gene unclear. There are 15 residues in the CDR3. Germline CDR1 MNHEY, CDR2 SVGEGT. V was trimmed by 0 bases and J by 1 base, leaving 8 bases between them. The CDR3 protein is CASSYSSGGTDTQYF. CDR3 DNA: TGTGCCAGCAGTTACTCGAGTGGGGGCACAGATACGCAGTATTTT.